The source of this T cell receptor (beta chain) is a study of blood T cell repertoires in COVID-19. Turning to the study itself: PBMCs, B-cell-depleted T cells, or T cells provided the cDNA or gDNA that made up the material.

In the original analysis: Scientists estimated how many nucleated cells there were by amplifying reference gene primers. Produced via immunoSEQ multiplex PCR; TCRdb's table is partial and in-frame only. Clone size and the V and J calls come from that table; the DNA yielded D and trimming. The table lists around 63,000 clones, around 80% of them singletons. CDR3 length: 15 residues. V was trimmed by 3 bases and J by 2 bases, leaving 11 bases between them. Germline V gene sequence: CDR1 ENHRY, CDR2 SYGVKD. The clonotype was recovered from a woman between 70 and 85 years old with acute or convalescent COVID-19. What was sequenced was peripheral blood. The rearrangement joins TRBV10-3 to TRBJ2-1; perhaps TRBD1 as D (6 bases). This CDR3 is CAISDGRGAYNEQFF. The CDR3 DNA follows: TGTGCCATCAGTGACGGCAGGGGTGCCTACAATGAGCAGTTCTTC.